Shown below are 2 T cell receptor beta chains from a single sample sequenced in a study of OX40 agonist ivuxolimab in advanced cancers. Clones were read by immunoSEQ multiplex PCR, and TCRdb kept only the in-frame ones, dropping some. The data show under 80,000 clones, about nine tenths seen once. Sequenced material: CD4+ or CD8+ T cells sorted from blood, taken in a trial of the OX40 agonist ivuxolimab. These receptors were obtained from an adult with an advanced solid tumor such as melanoma, head and neck, liver or kidney cancer.

The CDR3 DNA reads TGTGCCTGGAGTGTACAACTAGCGCTATACAATGAGCAGTTCTTC. It yields the protein CAWSVQLALYNEQFF. The gene calls are TRBV30 and TRBJ2-1, with TRBD2 matching over 7 bases. The CDR3 is 15 amino acids. From germline, CDR1 is GTSNPN and CDR2 SVGIG (reference sequence). The V segment lost 0 bases and the J segment 4 bases; nucleotides outside the gene matches: 6.

V gene TRBV6-5 combines with J gene TRBJ2-3, with a weak D call TRBD2 (6 bases). The germline V gene has CDR1 MNHEY and CDR2 SVGAGI. Trimming left V 6 bases short and J 4 bases short, with 11 bases between. This CDR3 region has 13 residues. The CDR3 nucleotides read TGTGCCAGCAGACTAGCAGTAGCAGATACGCAGTATTTT. Its translation is CASRLAVADTQYF.